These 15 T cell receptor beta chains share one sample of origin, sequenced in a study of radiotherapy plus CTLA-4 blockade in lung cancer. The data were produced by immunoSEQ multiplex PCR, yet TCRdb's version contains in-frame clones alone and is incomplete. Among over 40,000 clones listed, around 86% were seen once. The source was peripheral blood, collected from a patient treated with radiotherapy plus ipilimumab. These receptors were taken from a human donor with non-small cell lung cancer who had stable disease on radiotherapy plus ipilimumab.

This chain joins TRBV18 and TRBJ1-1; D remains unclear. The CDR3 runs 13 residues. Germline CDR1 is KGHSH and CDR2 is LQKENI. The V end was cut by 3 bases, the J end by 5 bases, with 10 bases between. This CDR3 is CASSPNSYTEAFF. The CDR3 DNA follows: TGTGCCAGCTCACCGAACTCTTATACTGAAGCTTTCTTT. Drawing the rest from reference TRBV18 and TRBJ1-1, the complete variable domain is NAGVMQNPRHLVRRRGQEARLRCSPMKGHSHVYWYRQLPEEGLKFMVYLQKENIIDESGMPKERFSAEFPKEGPSILRIQQVVRGDSAAYFCASSPNSYTEAFFGQGTRLTVV.

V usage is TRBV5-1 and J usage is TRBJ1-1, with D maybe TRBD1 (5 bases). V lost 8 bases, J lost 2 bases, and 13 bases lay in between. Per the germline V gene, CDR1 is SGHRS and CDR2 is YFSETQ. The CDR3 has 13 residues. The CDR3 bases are TGCGCCAGTTCACAGACAGAAAACACTGAAGCTTTCTTT. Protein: CASSQTENTEAFF.

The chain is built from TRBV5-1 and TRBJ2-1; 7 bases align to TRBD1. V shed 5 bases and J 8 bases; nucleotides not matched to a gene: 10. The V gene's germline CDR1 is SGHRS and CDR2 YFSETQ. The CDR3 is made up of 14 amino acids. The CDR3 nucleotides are TGCGCCAGCAGGGGAACAGGGGTTAGGGATGAGCAGTTCTTC. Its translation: CASRGTGVRDEQFF. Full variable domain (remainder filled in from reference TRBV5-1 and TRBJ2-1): KAGVTQTPRYLIKTRGQQVTLSCSPISGHRSVSWYQQTPGQGLQFLFEYFSETQRNKGNFPGRFSGRQFSNSRSEMNVSTLELGDSALYLCASRGTGVRDEQFFGPGTRLTVL.

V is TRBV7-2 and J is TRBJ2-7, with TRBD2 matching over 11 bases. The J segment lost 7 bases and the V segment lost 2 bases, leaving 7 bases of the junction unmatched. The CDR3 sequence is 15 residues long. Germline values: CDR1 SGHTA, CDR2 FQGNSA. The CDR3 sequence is CASSLILAGVLEQYF. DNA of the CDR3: TGTGCCAGCAGCTTAATACTAGCGGGAGTTTTAGAGCAGTACTTC.

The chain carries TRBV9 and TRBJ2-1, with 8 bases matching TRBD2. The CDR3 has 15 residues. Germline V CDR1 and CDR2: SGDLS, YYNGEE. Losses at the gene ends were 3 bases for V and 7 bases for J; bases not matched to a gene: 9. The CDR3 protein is CASSAGTSMGNEQFF. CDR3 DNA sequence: TGTGCCAGCAGCGCCGGGACTAGTATGGGTAATGAGCAGTTCTTC.

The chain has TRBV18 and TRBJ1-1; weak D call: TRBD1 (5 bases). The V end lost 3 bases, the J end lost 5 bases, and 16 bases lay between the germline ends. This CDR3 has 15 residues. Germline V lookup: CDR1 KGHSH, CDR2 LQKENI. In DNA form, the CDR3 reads TGTGCCAGCTCACCTGAGACTGGGGGAGGAACTGAAGCTTTCTTT. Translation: CASSPETGGGTEAFF.

The CDR3 loop reads CASSIGTSGSNEQFF. CDR3 coding DNA: TGTGCCAGTAGTATAGGGACTAGCGGGAGTAATGAGCAGTTCTTC. The chain uses TRBV19 and TRBJ2-1; TRBD2 matches 13 bases. Per germline, CDR1 LNHDA and CDR2 SQIVND (reference sequence). The ends lost 1 base at V and 7 bases at J; junction bases unmatched: 1. This CDR3 is 15 amino acids long.

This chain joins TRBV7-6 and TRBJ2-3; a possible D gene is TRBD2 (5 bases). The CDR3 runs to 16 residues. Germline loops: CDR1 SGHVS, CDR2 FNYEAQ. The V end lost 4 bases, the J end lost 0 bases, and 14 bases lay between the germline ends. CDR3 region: CASSSLRGPSTDTQYF. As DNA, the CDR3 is TGTGCCAGCAGCTCCTTACGAGGGCCTAGCACAGATACGCAGTATTTT.

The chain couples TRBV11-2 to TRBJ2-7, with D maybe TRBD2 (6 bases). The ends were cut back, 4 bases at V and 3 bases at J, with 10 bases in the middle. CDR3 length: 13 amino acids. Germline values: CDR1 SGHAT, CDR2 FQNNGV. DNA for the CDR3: TGTGCCAGCAGCTCCGGGGGTGGCTACGAGCAGTACTTC. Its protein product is CASSSGGGYEQYF.

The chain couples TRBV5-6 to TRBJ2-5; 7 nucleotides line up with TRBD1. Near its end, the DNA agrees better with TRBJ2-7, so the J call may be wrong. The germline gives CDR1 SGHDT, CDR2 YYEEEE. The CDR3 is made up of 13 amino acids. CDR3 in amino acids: CASSQQGTYEQYF. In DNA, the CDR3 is TGTGCCAGTTCGCAACAGGGGACCTACGAGCAGTACTTC.

CDR3 protein: CASSRGRASGANVLTF. CDR3 DNA: TGCGCCAGCAGCCGGGGCAGAGCATCTGGGGCCAACGTCCTGACTTTC. This chain uses TRBV4-1 with TRBJ2-6; D possibly corresponds to TRBD1 (5 bases). The V and J ends lost 4 bases and 1 base respectively, with 11 bases between them. The CDR3 extends over 16 amino acids. Germline V gene lookup returns CDR1 MGHRA and CDR2 YSYEKL.

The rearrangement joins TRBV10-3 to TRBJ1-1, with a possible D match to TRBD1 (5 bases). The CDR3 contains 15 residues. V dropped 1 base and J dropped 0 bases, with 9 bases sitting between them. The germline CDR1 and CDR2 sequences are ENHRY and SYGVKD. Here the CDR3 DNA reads TGTGCCATCAGTGAGTACAGGATCATGAACACTGAAGCTTTCTTT. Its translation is CAISEYRIMNTEAFF.

The CDR3 DNA reads as TGTGCCAGCAGCTTTGGGGGAGGGACTCGGGCTAGCGGGAGGGCGGATGAGCAGTACTTC. Its translation: CASSFGGGTRASGRADEQYF. The V and J genes are TRBV5-4 and TRBJ2-7; 12 nucleotides match TRBD2. This CDR3 contains 20 residues. CDR1 and CDR2 (germline): SGHNT, YYREEE (reference sequence). With V trimmed by 2 bases and J by 7 bases, 22 bases remained unmatched.

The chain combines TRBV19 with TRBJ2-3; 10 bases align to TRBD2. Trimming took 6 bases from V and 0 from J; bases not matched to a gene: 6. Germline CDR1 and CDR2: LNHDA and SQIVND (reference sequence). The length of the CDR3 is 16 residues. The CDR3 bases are TGTGCCAGTAGCCCGCTTAGCGGGAGGAGCACAGATACGCAGTATTTT. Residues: CASSPLSGRSTDTQYF.

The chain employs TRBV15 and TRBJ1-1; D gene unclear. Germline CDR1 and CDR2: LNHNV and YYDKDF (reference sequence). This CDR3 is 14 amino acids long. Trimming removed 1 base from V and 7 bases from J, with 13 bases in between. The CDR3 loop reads CATSRVDREGEAFF. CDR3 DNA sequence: TGTGCCACCAGCAGAGTGGACCGGGAGGGTGAAGCTTTCTTT.